By proportion, the clone carrying this T cell receptor (beta chain) is medium-sized. Its specificity is not known. The CDR3 contains 14 residues. Trimming took off 0 bases at V and 2 bases at J, with 8 bases between the two ends. Germline assignment: CDR1 SGDLS and CDR2 YYNGEE. The record originates from a study of T cells in localized non-small cell lung cancer. Study results and limitations: Uninvolved nearby lung showed the greatest T cell clonality, exceeding that found in tumor.

Sequencing was performed with immunoSEQ multiplex PCR; in TCRdb, only in-frame clones are kept and a portion is missing. The table includes 5,000 or so clones, 30% to 40% detected once. This receptor was taken from a female donor of 60 years or more with stage I lung adenocarcinoma. The source was lung tumor tissue, collected before any cancer treatment. The chain carries TRBV9 and TRBJ1-1; TRBD1 might be the D (5 bases). Here the CDR3 DNA reads TGTGCCAGCAGCGTAGGGGGGGTCAACACTGAAGCTTTCTTT. This encodes CASSVGGVNTEAFF.